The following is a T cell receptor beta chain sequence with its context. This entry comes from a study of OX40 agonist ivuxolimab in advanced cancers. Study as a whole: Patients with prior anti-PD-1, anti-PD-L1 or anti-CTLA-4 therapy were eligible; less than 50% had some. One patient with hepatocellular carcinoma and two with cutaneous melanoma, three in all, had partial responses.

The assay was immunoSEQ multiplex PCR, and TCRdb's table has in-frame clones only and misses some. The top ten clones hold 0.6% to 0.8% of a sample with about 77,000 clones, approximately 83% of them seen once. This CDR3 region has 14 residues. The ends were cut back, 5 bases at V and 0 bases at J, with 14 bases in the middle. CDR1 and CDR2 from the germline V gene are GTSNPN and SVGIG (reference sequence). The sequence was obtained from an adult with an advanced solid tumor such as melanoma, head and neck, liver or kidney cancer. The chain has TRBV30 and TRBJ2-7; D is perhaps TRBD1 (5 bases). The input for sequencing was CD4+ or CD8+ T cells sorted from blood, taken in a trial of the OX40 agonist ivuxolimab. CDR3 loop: CAWAPQGISYEQYF. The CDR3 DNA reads TGTGCCTGGGCTCCCCAGGGCATCTCCTACGAGCAGTACTTC.